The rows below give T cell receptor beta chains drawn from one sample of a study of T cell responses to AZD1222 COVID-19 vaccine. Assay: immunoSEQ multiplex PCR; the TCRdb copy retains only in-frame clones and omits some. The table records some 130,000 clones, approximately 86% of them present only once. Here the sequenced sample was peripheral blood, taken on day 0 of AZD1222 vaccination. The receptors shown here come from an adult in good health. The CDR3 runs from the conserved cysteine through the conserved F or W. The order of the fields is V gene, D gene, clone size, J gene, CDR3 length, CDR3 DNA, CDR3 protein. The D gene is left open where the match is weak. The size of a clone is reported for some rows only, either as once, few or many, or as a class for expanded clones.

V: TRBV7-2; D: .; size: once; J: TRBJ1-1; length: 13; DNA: TGTGCCAGCAGCTTCGGCCCAGCGGCTGAAGCTTTCTTT; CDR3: CASSFGPAAEAFF
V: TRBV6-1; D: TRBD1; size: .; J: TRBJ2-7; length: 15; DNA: TGTGCCAGCACCCCCGGACAGGGGGCAGGAATCGAGCAGTACTTC; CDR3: CASTPGQGAGIEQYF
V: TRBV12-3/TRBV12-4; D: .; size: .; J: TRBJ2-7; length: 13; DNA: TGTGCCAGCAGTTTCTCAGGGGTCTACGAGCAGTACTTC; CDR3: CASSFSGVYEQYF
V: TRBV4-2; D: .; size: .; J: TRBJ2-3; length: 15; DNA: TGTGCCAGCAGCCCTCAAATTTCTAGCACAGATACGCAGTATTTT; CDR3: CASSPQISSTDTQYF
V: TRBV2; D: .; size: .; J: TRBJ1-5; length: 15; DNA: TGTGCCAGCAGTGTTCGGGACGCCGTCCGGCAGCCCCAGCATTTT; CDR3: CASSVRDAVRQPQHF
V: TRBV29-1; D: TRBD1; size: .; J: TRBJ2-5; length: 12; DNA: TGCAGCGTCGTCGACAGGGGGGAGACCCAGTACTTC; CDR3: CSVVDRGETQYF
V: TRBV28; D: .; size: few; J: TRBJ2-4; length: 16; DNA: TGTGCCAGCAGTTTGCCGGGACAACTAGCCAAAAACATTCAGTACTTC; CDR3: CASSLPGQLAKNIQYF
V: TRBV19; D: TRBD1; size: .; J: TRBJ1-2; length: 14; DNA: TGTGCCAGTAGTACAGGGGGACGGGGCTATGGCTACACCTTC; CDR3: CASSTGGRGYGYTF
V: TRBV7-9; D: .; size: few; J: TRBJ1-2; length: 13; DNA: TGTGCCAGCAGCCGGATTCAGGGATATGGCTACACCTTC; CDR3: CASSRIQGYGYTF
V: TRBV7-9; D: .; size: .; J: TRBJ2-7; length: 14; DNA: TGTGCCAGCAGCTTAGTCAGCAGGGCCTACGAGCAGTACTTC; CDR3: CASSLVSRAYEQYF
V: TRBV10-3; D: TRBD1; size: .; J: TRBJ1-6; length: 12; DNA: TGTGCCATCGGGACAGGGGAATCACCCCTCCACTTT; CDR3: CAIGTGESPLHF
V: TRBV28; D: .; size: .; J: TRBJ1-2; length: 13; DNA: TGTGCCAGCAGTTTGGGGGGGCTAAATGGCTACACCTTC; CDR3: CASSLGGLNGYTF
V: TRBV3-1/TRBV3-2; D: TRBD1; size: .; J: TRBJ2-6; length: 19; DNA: TGTGCCAGCAGCCAAGTCCCGGGACAGGTACTCTCTGGGGCCAACGTCCTGACTTTC; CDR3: CASSQVPGQVLSGANVLTF
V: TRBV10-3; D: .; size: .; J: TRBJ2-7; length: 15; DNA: TGTGCCATCAGTGAGATTAGCCAGGGAGGCTACGAGCAGTACTTC; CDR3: CAISEISQGGYEQYF